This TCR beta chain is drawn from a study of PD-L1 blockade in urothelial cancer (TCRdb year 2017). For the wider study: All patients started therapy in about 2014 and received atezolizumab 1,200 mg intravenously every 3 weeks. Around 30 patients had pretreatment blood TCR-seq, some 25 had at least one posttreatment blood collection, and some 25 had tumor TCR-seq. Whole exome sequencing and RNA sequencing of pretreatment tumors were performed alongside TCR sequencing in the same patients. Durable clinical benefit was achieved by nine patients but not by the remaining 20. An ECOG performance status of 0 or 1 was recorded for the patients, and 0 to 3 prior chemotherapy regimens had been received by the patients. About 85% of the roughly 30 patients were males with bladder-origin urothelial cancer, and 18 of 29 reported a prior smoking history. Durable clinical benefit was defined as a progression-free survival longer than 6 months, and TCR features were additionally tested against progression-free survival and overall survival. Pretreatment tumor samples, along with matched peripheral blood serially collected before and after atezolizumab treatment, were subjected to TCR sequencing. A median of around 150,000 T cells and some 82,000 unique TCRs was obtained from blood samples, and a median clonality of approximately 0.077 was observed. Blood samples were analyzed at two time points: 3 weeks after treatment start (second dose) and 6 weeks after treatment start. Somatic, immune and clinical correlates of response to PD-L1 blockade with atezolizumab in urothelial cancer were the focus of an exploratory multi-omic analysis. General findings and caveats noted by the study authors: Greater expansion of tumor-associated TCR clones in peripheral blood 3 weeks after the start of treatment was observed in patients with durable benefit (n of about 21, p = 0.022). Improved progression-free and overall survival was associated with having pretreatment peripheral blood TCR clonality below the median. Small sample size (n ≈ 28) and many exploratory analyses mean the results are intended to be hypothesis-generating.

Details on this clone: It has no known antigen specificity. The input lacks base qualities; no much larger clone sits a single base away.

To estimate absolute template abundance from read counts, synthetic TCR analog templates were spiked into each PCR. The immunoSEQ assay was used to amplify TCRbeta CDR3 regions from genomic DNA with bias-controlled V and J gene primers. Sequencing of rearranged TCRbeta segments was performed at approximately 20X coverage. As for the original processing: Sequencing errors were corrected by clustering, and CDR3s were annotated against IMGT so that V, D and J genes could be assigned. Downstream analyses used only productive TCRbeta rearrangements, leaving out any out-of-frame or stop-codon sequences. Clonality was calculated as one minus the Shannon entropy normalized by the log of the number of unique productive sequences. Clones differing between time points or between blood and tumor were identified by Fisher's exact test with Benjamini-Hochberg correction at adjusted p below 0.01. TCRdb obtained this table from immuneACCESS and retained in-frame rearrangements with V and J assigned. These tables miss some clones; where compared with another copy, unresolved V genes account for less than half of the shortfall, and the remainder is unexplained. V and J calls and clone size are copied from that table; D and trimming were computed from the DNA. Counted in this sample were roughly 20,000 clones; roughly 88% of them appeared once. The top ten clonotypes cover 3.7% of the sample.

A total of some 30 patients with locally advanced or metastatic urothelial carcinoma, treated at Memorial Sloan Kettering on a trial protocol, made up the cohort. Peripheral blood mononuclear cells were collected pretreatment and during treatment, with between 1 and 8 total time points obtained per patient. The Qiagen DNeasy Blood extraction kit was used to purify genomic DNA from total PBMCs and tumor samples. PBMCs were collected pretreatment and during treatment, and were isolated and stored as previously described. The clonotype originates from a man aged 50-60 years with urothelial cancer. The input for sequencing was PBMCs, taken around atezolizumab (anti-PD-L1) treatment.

DNA sequence: TGTGCCAGCAGTGAGTCGGGGGGTTATAATGAGCAGTTCTTC. Protein translation: CASSESGGYNEQFF. The rearranged segments are TRBV6-1 and TRBJ2-1, with 7 junctional bases fitting TRBD2. The CDR3 covers 14 residues, taking in both the cysteine and the phenylalanine. Just CDR3 DNA is preserved here, 42 bases in frame from base 1. At the junction V is shortened by 3 bases and J by 7 bases; bases outside the gene matches: 6. The germline V gene provides CDR1 MNHNS and CDR2 SASEGT.